This T cell receptor (beta chain) emerged from a study of spatial heterogeneity in lung cancer. The CDR3 sequence is 13 residues long. Trimming cost V 6 bases and J 4 bases; bases outside gene matches: 4. Germline V gene lookup returns CDR1 SNHLY and CDR2 FYNNEI. Each TCR cDNA molecule bore a unique molecular identifier. MiXCR, applied by TCRdb to the 5' RACE reads, yields one record per CDR3 protein. The sample records under 40,000 distinct CDR3 sequences, 5.2% being singletons. This clonotype was seen at least ten times. Time point reported: sample taken at primary tumor resection. Specimen: PBMCs, collected at surgery. The chain recombines TRBV2 with TRBJ1-1; 8 bases are a match to TRBD1. The TCR was taken from a female donor with early-stage non-small cell lung cancer. The CDR3 protein is CASSGQGGTEAFF. CDR3 sequence (DNA): TGTGCCAGCAGCGGACAGGGTGGCACTGAAGCTTTCTTT.